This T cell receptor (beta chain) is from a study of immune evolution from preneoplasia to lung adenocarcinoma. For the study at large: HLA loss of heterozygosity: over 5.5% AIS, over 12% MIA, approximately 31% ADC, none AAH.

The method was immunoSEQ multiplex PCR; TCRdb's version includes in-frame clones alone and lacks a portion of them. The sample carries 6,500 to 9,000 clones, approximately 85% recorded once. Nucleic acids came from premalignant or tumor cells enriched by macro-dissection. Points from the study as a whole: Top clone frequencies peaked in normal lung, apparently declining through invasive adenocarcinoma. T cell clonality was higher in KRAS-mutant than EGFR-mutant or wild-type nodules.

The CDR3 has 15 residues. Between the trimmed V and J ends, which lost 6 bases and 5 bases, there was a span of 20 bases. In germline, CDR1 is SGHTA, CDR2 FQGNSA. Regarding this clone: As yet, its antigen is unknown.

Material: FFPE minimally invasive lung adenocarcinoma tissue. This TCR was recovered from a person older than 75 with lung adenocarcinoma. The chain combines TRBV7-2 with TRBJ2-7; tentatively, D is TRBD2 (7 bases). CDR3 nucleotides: TGTGCCAGCAGACCTATGCGGGGGCCGGGGGACGAGCAGTACTTC. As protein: CASRPMRGPGDEQYF.